This T cell receptor beta chain was sequenced in a study of T cell responses to AZD1222 COVID-19 vaccine. Study in general: Second-dose intervals near 4 or 12 weeks were combined.

Findings and caveats of the study: With dominance at 160-218 and 743-854, vaccine-associated CD4 TCRs spanned spike. Just a handful of people given AZD1222 tested seropositive at baseline.

Comments on this clone: The antigen is not known.

Libraries were prepared by immunoSEQ multiplex PCR; TCRdb keeps only in-frame clonotypes and omits some of them. The profile shows about 120,000 clones, under 95% of them singletons. V trimming: 3 bases; J trimming: 7 bases; junction bases outside the gene matches: 4. Germline V gene lookup returns CDR1 GTSNPN and CDR2 SVGIG (reference sequence). The CDR3 has 13 residues. V usage is TRBV30 and J usage is TRBJ2-1; 9 bases agree with TRBD1. The input for sequencing was peripheral blood, taken on day 0 of AZD1222 vaccination. The TCR originated in an adult in good health. CDR3 sequence: CAWRWDRDNEQFF. Written as DNA, the CDR3 is TGTGCCTGGAGGTGGGACAGGGATAATGAGCAGTTCTTC.